This TCR beta chain is from a study of T cell responses to AZD1222 COVID-19 vaccine. Findings and caveats of the study: White British donors predominated, females outnumbered males, and clonal diversity was possibly underestimated. The CD4 TCRs associated with vaccination extended across spike and predominated at 160-218 and 743-854. Scientists sampled the repertoires only once the peak T cell response had passed. Recipients of two AZD1222 doses showed rising Spike-specific TCR breadth and depth.

Per the germline V gene, CDR1 is LNHDA and CDR2 is SQIVND (reference sequence). The V end was cut by 3 bases, the J end by 8 bases, with 10 bases between. The CDR3 length is 13 residues. Note on this clone: Antigen specificity is unknown.

The data were produced by immunoSEQ multiplex PCR, yet TCRdb's version contains in-frame clones alone and is incomplete. The table includes some 120,000 clones, 85% to 90% detected once. This TCR derives from an adult in good health. The chain carries TRBV19 and TRBJ2-2; the D gene is possibly TRBD1 (5 bases). The source was peripheral blood, collected on day 0 of AZD1222 vaccination. In nucleotides, the CDR3 is TGTGCCAGTAGTATCCGACAGCAAGGGGAGCTGTTTTTT. Its protein is CASSIRQQGELFF.